The present entry profiles one T cell receptor (beta chain) with its context. Its antigen is currently unknown. The data belong to a study of CD4 T cells in relation to SARS-CoV-2 and coronaviruses. Study details: No peptide or an HIV-1 Nef peptide pool served as negative control.

The assay was immunoSEQ multiplex PCR, and TCRdb's table has in-frame clones only and misses some. The sample shows approximately 27,000 clones, over 70% of them seen only once. CD4+ T cells from unexposed donors were obtained before the COVID-19 pandemic (2011-2018). After around nine days of culture, CD4+ T cells were isolated. The CDR3 runs to 14 residues. Trimming removed 1 base from V and 2 bases from J; junction bases left unmatched: 1. Germline CDR1 reads SGHTA; CDR2 reads FQGNSA. Study findings and constraints: In around 67% of donors, memory CD4+ clonotypes crossrecognized SARS-CoV-2 and at least one common cold coronavirus spike.

This receptor was obtained from a human donor in good health. The rearrangement joins TRBV7-2 to TRBJ1-1; 7 positions agree with TRBD1. The sample consisted of CD4+ T cells from PBMCs, cultured in vitro. This CDR3 reads CASSLGTGNTEAFF. CDR3 coding DNA: TGTGCCAGCAGCTTAGGGACAGGAAACACTGAAGCTTTCTTT.